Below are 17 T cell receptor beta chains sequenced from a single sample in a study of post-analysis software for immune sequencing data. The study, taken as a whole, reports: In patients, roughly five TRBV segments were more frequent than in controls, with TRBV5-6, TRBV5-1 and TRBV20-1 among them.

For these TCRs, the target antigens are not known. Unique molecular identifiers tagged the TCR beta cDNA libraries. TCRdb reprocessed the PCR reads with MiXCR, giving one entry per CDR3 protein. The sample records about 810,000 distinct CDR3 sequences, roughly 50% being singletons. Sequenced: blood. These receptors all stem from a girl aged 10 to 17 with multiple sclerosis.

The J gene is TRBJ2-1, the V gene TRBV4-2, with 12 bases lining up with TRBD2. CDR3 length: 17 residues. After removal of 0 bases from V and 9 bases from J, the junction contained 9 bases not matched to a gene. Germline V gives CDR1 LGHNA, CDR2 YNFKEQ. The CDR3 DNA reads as TGTGCCAGCAGCCAAGAATTCAGGACTAGCGGGACAGGTGAGCAGTTCTTC. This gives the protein CASSQEFRTSGTGEQFF.

CDR3 bases: TGTGCCAGCAGTCTCGGTCCGTTCGGGCTAACCAATCAGCCCCAGCATTTT. This codes for CASSLGPFGLTNQPQHF. The chain employs TRBV7-8 and TRBJ1-5; D is unresolved. CDR1 is SGHVS, CDR2 FQNEAQ, per germline. Trimming left V 6 bases short and J 3 bases short, with 21 bases between. This CDR3 comprises 17 residues.

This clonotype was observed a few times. The CDR3 sequence: CASSPYGLAGGPYYNEQFF. The CDR3 DNA reads as TGTGCCAGCAGCCCCTACGGACTAGCGGGAGGGCCATACTACAATGAGCAGTTCTTC. The rearrangement links TRBV7-9 to TRBJ2-1; TRBD2 matches at 15 bases. Germline V CDR1 and CDR2: SEHNR, FQNEAQ (reference sequence). Trimming cost V 5 bases and J 3 bases; bases outside gene matches: 11. This CDR3 region has 19 residues.

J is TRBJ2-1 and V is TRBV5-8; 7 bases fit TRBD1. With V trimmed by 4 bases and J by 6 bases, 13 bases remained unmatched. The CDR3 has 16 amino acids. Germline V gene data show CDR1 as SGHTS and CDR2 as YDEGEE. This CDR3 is CASSPSANRGVNEQFF. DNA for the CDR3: TGTGCCAGCAGCCCGTCCGCGAACAGGGGTGTCAATGAGCAGTTCTTC.

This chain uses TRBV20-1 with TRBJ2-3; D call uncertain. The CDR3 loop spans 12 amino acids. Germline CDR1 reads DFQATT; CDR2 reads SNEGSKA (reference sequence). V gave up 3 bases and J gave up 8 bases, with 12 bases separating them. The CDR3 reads CSASRAEVTQYF. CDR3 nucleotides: TGCAGTGCTAGTCGGGCCGAGGTTACGCAGTATTTT.

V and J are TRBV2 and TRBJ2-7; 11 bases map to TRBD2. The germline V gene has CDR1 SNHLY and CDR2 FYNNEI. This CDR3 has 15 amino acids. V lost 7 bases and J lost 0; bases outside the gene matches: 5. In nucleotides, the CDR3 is TGTGCCAGCAAAGGACTAGCGGGTAGCTCCTACGAGCAGTACTTC. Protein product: CASKGLAGSSYEQYF. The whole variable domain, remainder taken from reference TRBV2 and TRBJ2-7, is EPEVTQTPSHQVTQMGQEVILRCVPISNHLYFYWYRQILGQKVEFLVSFYNNEISEKSEIFDDQFSVERPDGSNFTLKIRSTKLEDSAMYFCASKGLAGSSYEQYFGPGTRLTVT.

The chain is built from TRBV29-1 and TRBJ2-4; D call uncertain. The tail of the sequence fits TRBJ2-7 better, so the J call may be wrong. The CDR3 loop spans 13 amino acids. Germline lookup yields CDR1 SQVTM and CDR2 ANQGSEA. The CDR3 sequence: CSVPRTVTYEQYF. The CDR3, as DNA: TGCAGCGTTCCCAGAACTGTTACCTACGAGCAGTACTTC.

CDR3 protein: CSAYAAGSPHEQYF. CDR3 sequence (DNA): TGCAGTGCTTACGCGGCAGGGTCCCCCCACGAGCAGTACTTC. The gene calls are TRBV20-1 and TRBJ2-5; D possibly corresponds to TRBD1 (5 bases). The tail of the sequence fits TRBJ2-7 better, so the J call may be wrong. The CDR3 loop spans 14 amino acids. Per germline, CDR1 DFQATT and CDR2 SNEGSKA (reference sequence).

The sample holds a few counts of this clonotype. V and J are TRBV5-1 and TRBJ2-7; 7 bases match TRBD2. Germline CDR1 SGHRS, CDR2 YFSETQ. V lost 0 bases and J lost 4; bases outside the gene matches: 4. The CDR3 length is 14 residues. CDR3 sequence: CASSLGGGDYEQYF. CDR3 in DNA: TGCGCCAGCAGCTTGGGGGGGGGAGATTACGAGCAGTACTTC.

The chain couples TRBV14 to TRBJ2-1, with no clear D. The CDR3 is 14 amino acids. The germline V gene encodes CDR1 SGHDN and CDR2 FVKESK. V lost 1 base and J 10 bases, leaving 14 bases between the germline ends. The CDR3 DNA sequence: TGTGCCAGCAGCCAAGTGTCGAATGGCCAAGAGCAGTTCTTC. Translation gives CASSQVSNGQEQFF.

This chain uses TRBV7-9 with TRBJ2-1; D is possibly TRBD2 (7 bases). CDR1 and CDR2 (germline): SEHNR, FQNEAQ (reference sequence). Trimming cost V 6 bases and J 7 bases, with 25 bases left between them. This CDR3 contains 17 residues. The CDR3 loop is CASRVPWGGRAGNEQFF. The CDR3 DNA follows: TGTGCCAGCAGGGTCCCCTGGGGGGGGCGAGCCGGAAATGAGCAGTTCTTC.

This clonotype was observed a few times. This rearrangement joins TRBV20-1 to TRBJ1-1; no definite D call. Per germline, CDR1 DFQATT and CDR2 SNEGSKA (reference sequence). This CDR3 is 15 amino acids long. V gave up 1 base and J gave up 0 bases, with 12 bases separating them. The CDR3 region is CSARGTLDLNTEAFF. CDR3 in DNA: TGCAGTGCTAGAGGGACGCTGGACCTGAACACTGAAGCTTTCTTT.

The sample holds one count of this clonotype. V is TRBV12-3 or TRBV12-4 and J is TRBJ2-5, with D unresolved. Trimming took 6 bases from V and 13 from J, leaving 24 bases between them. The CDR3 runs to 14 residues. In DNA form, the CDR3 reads TGTGCCAGCAGCCCCTCGGCGAGATACGCCAACCCGTACTTC. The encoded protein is CASSPSARYANPYF.

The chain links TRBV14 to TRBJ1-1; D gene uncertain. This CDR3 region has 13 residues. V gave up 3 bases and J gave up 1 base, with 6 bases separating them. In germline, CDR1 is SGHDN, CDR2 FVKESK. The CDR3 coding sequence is TGTGCCAGCAGCCAGGGCTGGAACACTGAAGCTTTCTTT. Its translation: CASSQGWNTEAFF.

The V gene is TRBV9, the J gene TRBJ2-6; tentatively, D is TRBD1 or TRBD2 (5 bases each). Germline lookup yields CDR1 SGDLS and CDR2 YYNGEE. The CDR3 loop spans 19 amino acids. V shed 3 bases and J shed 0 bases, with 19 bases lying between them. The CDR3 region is CASSARRDGLDSGANVLTF. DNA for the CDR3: TGTGCCAGCAGCGCCCGCCGGGACGGACTCGACTCTGGGGCCAACGTCCTGACTTTC.

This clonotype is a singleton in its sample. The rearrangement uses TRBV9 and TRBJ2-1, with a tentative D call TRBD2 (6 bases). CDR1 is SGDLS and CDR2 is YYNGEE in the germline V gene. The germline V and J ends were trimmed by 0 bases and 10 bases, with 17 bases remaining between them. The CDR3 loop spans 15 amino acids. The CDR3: CASSVDPGAIREQFF. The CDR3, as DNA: TGTGCCAGCAGCGTAGACCCGGGAGCGATCAGGGAGCAGTTCTTC.

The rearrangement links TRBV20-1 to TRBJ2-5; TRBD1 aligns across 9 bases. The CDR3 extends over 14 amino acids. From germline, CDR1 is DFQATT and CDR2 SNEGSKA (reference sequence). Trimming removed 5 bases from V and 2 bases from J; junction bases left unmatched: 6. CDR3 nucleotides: TGCAGTGCTCTCGGGACAGGGTTACAAGAGACCCAGTACTTC. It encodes CSALGTGLQETQYF.